These 5 T cell receptor beta chains were sequenced from one sample in a study of shared clonotypes between healthy human individuals. Only in-frame clones appear in the TCRdb table, and some are missing; sequencing was by immunoSEQ multiplex PCR. Of roughly 2.5 million clones listed, roughly 92% are singletons. Material for sequencing was naive CD4+ T cells sorted from blood. Sample subset: CD45RA+ positively selected. The source of these receptors is a man between 18 and 35 years old in good health.

This chain connects TRBV5-4 to TRBJ2-7, with TRBD2 matching 11 bases. Germline CDR1 SGHNT, CDR2 YYREEE (reference sequence). The CDR3 length is 15 residues. Trimming removed 5 bases from V and 4 bases from J; junction bases left unmatched: 8. The chain's CDR3 is CASRIGLAGSYEQYF. The CDR3 region has the DNA TGTGCCAGCAGAATCGGACTAGCGGGCAGTTACGAGCAGTACTTC.

This clone was observed a few times. The same CDR3 can be traced to other DNA sequences in this sample. The V call is TRBV6-1, the J call TRBJ1-5; 7 nucleotides agree with TRBD1. CDR3 size: 13 residues. Germline trimming cut 6 bases from V and 3 bases from J; bases unmatched to any gene: 2. The germline gives CDR1 MNHNS, CDR2 SASEGT. CDR3 DNA sequence: TGTGCCAGCAGGGACAGGTTCAATCAGCCCCAGCATTTT. This translates into CASRDRFNQPQHF.

This chain uses TRBV5-4 with TRBJ2-1; 8 nucleotides line up with TRBD1. CDR1 is SGHNT, CDR2 YYREEE, per germline (reference sequence). V was pared by 4 bases and J by 4 bases, with 7 bases of the junction left unmatched. This CDR3 is 15 amino acids long. DNA for the CDR3: TGTGCCAGCAGCCTCACGACAGGGGTTTACAATGAGCAGTTCTTC. It codes for CASSLTTGVYNEQFF.

The V and J genes are TRBV10-3 and TRBJ2-7, with D possibly TRBD2 on 5 matching bases. Per the germline V gene, CDR1 is ENHRY and CDR2 is SYGVKD. Trimming removed 0 bases from V and 5 bases from J, with 11 bases in between. The CDR3 is 14 amino acids. The CDR3 DNA follows: TGTGCCATCAGTGAGTCGCCGGGGTTGCACGAGCAGTACTTC. Its protein product is CAISESPGLHEQYF.

V and J are TRBV7-8 and TRBJ2-7; 7 bases are a match to TRBD1. The CDR3 extends over 18 amino acids. V lost 5 bases and J lost 3; bases outside the gene matches: 19. Germline CDR1 is SGHVS and CDR2 is FQNEAQ. CDR3: CASSPSRPRQGNYYEQYF. DNA for the CDR3: TGTGCCAGCAGCCCCTCCCGCCCACGACAGGGAAATTACTACGAGCAGTACTTC.